Below, 11 T cell receptor beta chains from the same sample are listed, as sequenced in a study of early T cells in non-severe SARS-CoV-2 infection. TCRdb independently ran MiXCR on the 5' RACE reads; one entry per CDR3 protein. This sample yields just over 80,000 distinct CDR3 sequences, of which about 13% are seen a single time; 1.4% belongs to the top ten. Sequenced: whole blood. These receptor sequences come from an adult who was a healthcare worker with PCR-confirmed SARS-CoV-2 infection or an uninfected control (not recorded which).

This clonotype turned up a few times. J is TRBJ2-7 and V is TRBV12-3 or TRBV12-4; possible D gene TRBD2, 5 bases. The V and J ends lost 5 bases and 6 bases respectively, with 11 bases between them. CDR3 length: 12 amino acids. CDR3 region: CASSTSLGEQYF. CDR3 DNA: TGTGCCAGCAGTACTAGTCTGGGCGAGCAGTACTTC.

This clonotype has a handful of counts. The J gene is TRBJ2-1, the V gene TRBV11-2; 8 nucleotides match TRBD1. J was trimmed by 1 base and V by 1 base; bases with no gene match: 12. Germline CDR1 and CDR2: SGHAT and FQNNGV. The CDR3 loop spans 19 amino acids. CDR3 sequence reads: CASSLGGNRGTGSYNEQFF. CDR3 nucleotides: TGTGCCAGCAGCTTAGGTGGAAATAGGGGGACAGGATCCTACAATGAGCAGTTCTTC.

This clonotype was counted a few times. This chain connects TRBV5-1 to TRBJ1-2, with D possibly TRBD1 on 5 matching bases. Germline V lookup: CDR1 SGHRS, CDR2 YFSETQ. Trimming removed 4 bases at V and 2 bases at J, with 9 bases between. The CDR3 consists of 13 residues. The CDR3 sequence: CASSPRDNYGYTF. DNA of the CDR3: TGCGCCAGCAGCCCCCGGGACAACTATGGCTACACCTTC.

This sequence joins TRBV2 and TRBJ2-5; D is possibly TRBD2 (5 bases). This CDR3 has 14 amino acids. Germline CDR1 and CDR2: SNHLY and FYNNEI. V lost 4 bases and J lost 5, with 14 bases in between. The CDR3 here is CASSVLGRRETQYF. In DNA form, the CDR3 reads TGTGCCAGCAGTGTGCTAGGGAGAAGGGAGACCCAGTACTTC.

This clonotype was seen many times. V usage is TRBV7-2 and J usage is TRBJ2-3; TRBD2 matches 9 bases. Germline trimming cut 3 bases from V and 14 bases from J; bases unmatched to any gene: 6. There are 12 residues in the CDR3. The germline V gene encodes CDR1 SGHTA and CDR2 FQGNSA. The DNA for the CDR3 is TGTGCCAGCAGCTTCCCGGGACTAGCTCTGTATTTT. Amino acids: CASSFPGLALYF.

This clonotype was counted between two and nine times. The chain employs TRBV5-1 and TRBJ1-1; D remains unclear. Germline V lookup: CDR1 SGHRS, CDR2 YFSETQ. V gave up 6 bases and J gave up 6 bases, with 21 bases separating them. CDR3 length: 15 amino acids. As DNA, the CDR3 is TGCGCCAGCAAAGAATCGGGCGGGAGGTACGCTGAAGCTTTCTTT. Translation: CASKESGGRYAEAFF. Complete variable domain (other parts from reference TRBV5-1 and TRBJ1-1): KAGVTQTPRYLIKTRGQQVTLSCSPISGHRSVSWYQQTPGQGLQFLFEYFSETQRNKGNFPGRFSGRQFSNSRSEMNVSTLELGDSALYLCASKESGGRYAEAFFGQGTRLTVV.

This clonotype was counted at least ten times. J is TRBJ2-1 and V is TRBV7-6; perhaps TRBD2 as D (7 bases). Germline V gene lookup returns CDR1 SGHVS and CDR2 FNYEAQ. Trimming cost V 5 bases and J 0 bases, with 26 bases left between them. CDR3 length: 20 amino acids. The CDR3 nucleotides read TGTGCCAGCAGCCCAGGGGCGGGGGAGCTAAGAAAGAGCTCCTACAATGAGCAGTTCTTC. Its translation is CASSPGAGELRKSSYNEQFF. Complete variable domain (other parts from reference TRBV7-6 and TRBJ2-1): GAGVSQSPRYKVTKRGQDVALRCDPISGHVSLYWYRQALGQGPEFLTYFNYEAQQDKSGLPNDRFSAERPEGSISTLTIQRTEQRDSAMYRCASSPGAGELRKSSYNEQFFGPGTRLTVL.

This clonotype turned up a few times. V is TRBV6-6 and J is TRBJ2-7, with 13 bases aligning to TRBD2. V lost 2 bases to trimming and J lost 1 base; unmatched junction nucleotides: 8. CDR3 length: 18 residues. Germline V CDR1 and CDR2: MNHNY, SVGAGI (reference sequence). The CDR3 here is CASSYTWGGLAGSYEQYF. The CDR3 bases are TGTGCCAGCAGTTACACCTGGGGGGGACTAGCGGGATCCTACGAGCAGTACTTC.

This clonotype has only a few counts. The V and J genes are TRBV5-1 and TRBJ1-1; possible D gene TRBD1, 5 bases. CDR1 is SGHRS and CDR2 is YFSETQ in the germline V gene. This CDR3 region has 16 residues. Trimming took 0 bases from V and 1 from J, leaving 13 bases between them. The CDR3 region has the DNA TGCGCCAGCAGCTTGGAGGCAGGGATACGGAACACTGAAGCTTTCTTT. As protein: CASSLEAGIRNTEAFF.

The chain is built from TRBV6-6 and TRBJ2-1; 12 bases fit TRBD2. V was pared by 6 bases and J by 7 bases, with 7 bases of the junction left unmatched. This CDR3 is 15 amino acids long. Germline V gene lookup returns CDR1 MNHNY and CDR2 SVGAGI (reference sequence). The CDR3 DNA reads TGTGCCAGCAGAATGACTAGCGGGGGTAGAAATGAGCAGTTCTTC. This encodes CASRMTSGGRNEQFF.

This clonotype has just a few counts. This rearrangement joins TRBV19 to TRBJ1-4; D is unresolved. V shed 7 bases and J shed 5 bases, with 14 bases lying between them. Germline V lookup: CDR1 LNHDA, CDR2 SQIVND (reference sequence). This CDR3 comprises 14 residues. CDR3 sequence (DNA): TGTGCCAGTACTCGGGCCCGGAGGAATGAAAAACTGTTTTTT. Its protein product is CASTRARRNEKLFF.